The subject of this entry is one T cell receptor (beta chain). As processed by the authors: The authors estimated nucleated cell counts from reference gene primer amplification. Here immunoSEQ multiplex PCR was the method, and the copy in TCRdb shows in-frame clones only, minus some. The V and J calls and clone size are taken from that table; D and trimming were inferred from the DNA. The table includes roughly 99,000 clones, around 88% detected once. V was cut by 10 bases and J by 3 bases, with 19 bases left in between. CDR1 is MNHEY and CDR2 is SVGAGI in the germline V gene. The CDR3 has 14 residues. While infection was still active, Seattle patients were enrolled and then followed longitudinally. These data are taken from a study of blood T cell repertoires in COVID-19. Study-level background: PBMCs, B-cell-depleted T cells, or T cells were the source of the cDNA or gDNA that made up the material.

This chain uses TRBV6-5 with TRBJ2-7, with D perhaps TRBD1 (6 bases). This TCR was recovered from a man between 45 and 60 years old with COVID-19, enrolled during active disease. The specimen sequenced was peripheral blood. CDR3 DNA: TGTGCCAAAAAGGACAGACCTCTATGCTACGAGCAGTACTTC. Translation: CAKKDRPLCYEQYF.